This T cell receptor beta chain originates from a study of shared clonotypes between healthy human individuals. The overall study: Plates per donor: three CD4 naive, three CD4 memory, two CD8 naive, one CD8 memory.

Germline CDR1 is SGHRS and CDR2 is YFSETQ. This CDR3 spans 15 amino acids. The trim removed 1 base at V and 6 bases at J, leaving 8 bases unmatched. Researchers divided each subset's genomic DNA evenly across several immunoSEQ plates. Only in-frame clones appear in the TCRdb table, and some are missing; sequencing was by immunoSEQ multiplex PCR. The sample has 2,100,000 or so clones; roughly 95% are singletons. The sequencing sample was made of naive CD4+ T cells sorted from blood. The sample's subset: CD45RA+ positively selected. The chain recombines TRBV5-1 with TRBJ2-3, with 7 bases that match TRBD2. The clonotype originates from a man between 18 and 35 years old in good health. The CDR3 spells CASSLSPGGFDTQYF. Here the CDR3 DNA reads TGCGCCAGCAGCTTGTCCCCGGGAGGATTTGATACGCAGTATTTT.